The entry below describes one TCR beta chain. Its antigen remains undetermined. Base qualities are missing; no much larger clone stands one base away. The protocol used for the library was 5' RACE. The sequencer listed for this sample is Illumina HiSeq 2500. The second PCR ran for roughly 7 to 12 cycles and used a J-beta primer mix along with a sample-barcoded 5' primer. A template-switch 5' adaptor carrying 12 random nucleotides introduced a unique molecular identifier onto each TCR beta cDNA molecule. Each sample yielded at least 2.5 million CDR3-containing paired-end reads. First-strand cDNA was synthesized from all RNA with the Mint cDNA synthesis kit, primed by a TRBC-specific oligonucleotide. After uracil-DNA glycosylase treatment, a first 18-cycle PCR used universal primers M1SS and BC2_uni_R on all cDNA. Per the original workflow: For normalization, 1 million high-quality reads were randomly selected from each sample, with every read carrying a distinct molecular identifier. Reads with shared molecular identifiers were discarded instead of being binned into consensus sequences. MiTCR, with a Q25 quality threshold and the strictest error-elimination algorithm, was used for CDR3 identification, clonotype clustering and error correction. A nonparametric unseen species model with Euler transformation was used to estimate a lower bound on total TCR beta diversity. Using fastp trimming at Q25 and MiXCR clonotype assembly, TCRdb reanalyzed the public sequencing data and kept in-frame beta chains. Under each unique CDR3 protein, matching rows form one entry showing the most common genes and DNA. The V and J calls were not made by the authors but by TCRdb's processing. In all, the sample holds fewer than 900,000 distinct CDR3 sequences, and about 36% of those were seen once. 10% to 15% of the sample lies in the top ten.

This sample was included in a study of blood T cells in healthy people across ages (dated by TCRdb to between 2014 and 2017). Background for the entire study: In model experiments, roughly one uniquely barcoded TCR beta cDNA molecule per two T cells was captured by template switching. To avoid experimental bias, donors of different ages were spread randomly across the sequencing lanes. Two additional independent replicas of 1 million unique cDNA reads from the same blood draw were analyzed for two donors (one aged 18 to 30 and one aged 80 or older). Age-related changes in TCR beta repertoire diversity were measured in the study by deep sequencing normalized with unique cDNA molecular identifiers. Donors were grouped into four age groups: young (average 16 years), middle-aged (over 35), aged (approximately 58) and long-lived (just over 80).

Cut back by 3 bases and 0 bases, the V and J ends lie 12 bases apart. The germline V gene yields SGHRS for CDR1 and YFSETQ for CDR2. The CDR3 contains 15 residues, cysteine and phenylalanine counted. Here the CDR3 DNA is all that survives: 45 bases in frame from base 1. Systemically healthy Caucasian individuals from Russia, roughly 40 in total and aged roughly 6 to 90 years, were included as donors. Each donor gave 8.5 to 10 milliliters of peripheral blood, collected into EDTA-treated Vacutainer tubes. PBMCs were isolated by Ficoll-Paque density-gradient centrifugation, with at least 7 million obtained per sample. Trizol reagent was used to extract total RNA from the PBMCs, yielding at least 5.5 micrograms per sample. For every donor, flow cytometry on a PBMC aliquot measured the percentage of naive CD45RAhigh/CD27high T cells. The investigation overall reported the following: Estimates of total diversity from one million sequenced T cells were regarded as lower bounds and underestimates. Observed TCR beta diversity per million T cells fell roughly linearly with age, and a significant reduction was already apparent by age about 38. The long-lived group showed more naive CD4+ T cells, fewer expanded clones and increased TCR diversity than the aged group, suggesting age selection. Observed TCR beta diversity correlated strongly with the percentage of naive T cells measured by flow cytometry. The CMV infection status of donors was not known, potentially confounding age-related changes in expanded clonotypes. Bulk unsorted PBMC profiling prevented conclusive comparison of naive and antigen-experienced compartments.

The source of this sequence is a man between 18 and 35 years old in good health. Sequenced sample: blood. The rearrangement combines TRBV5-1 with TRBJ1-2; no D gene call is confident. The CDR3 protein: CASSSGGSTNYGYTF. The DNA reads as follows: TGCGCCAGCAGCTCGGGAGGCAGTACTAACTATGGCTACACCTTC.